One and the same sample provided the 27 T cell receptor beta chains below, sequenced in a study of shared clonotypes between healthy human individuals (dated by TCRdb to the early 2020s). Libraries were built with the immunoSEQ multiplex PCR assay. TCRdb limited this immuneACCESS table to in-frame rearrangements with V and J called. A share of clones is missing; checked studies link under half to unresolved V genes, and the rest is unexplained. The sample yields about 1.5 million clones; approximately 98% were counted once. Around 0.47% of the sample comes from the top ten. The specimen was naive CD4+ T cells sorted from blood. Taken with the paper, the label for cell subset or site translates to: CD45RA+ positively selected. The receptors derive from a man aged 25 to 40 in good health.

The CDR3: CASSGQGASYNEQFF. The CDR3 DNA reads as TGCGCCAGCAGTGGACAGGGGGCCTCCTACAATGAGCAGTTCTTC. This rearrangement joins TRBV10-2 to TRBJ2-1, with 10 bases identical to TRBD1. Germline V gives CDR1 WSHSY, CDR2 SAAADI. The CDR3 runs 15 residues. V was pared by 4 bases and J by 0 bases, with 0 bases of the junction left unmatched.

In this sample, this clone turned up once. CDR3 nucleotide sequence: TGTGCCAGCAGCTTAGAACTGACAGGGGGGAACACTGAAGCTTTCTTT. Amino acids: CASSLELTGGNTEAFF. The J gene is TRBJ1-1, the V gene TRBV7-9; 9 bases agree with TRBD1. Looked up from germline, CDR1 is SEHNR and CDR2 is FQNEAQ (reference sequence). The CDR3 totals 16 residues. The trim removed 1 base at V and 1 base at J, leaving 4 bases unmatched.

This clone was seen once. The gene calls are TRBV5-4 and TRBJ2-1; D remains unclear. Per germline, CDR1 SGHNT and CDR2 YYREEE (reference sequence). The CDR3 has 14 amino acids. V lost 2 bases to trimming and J lost 5 bases, with 11 bases between them. DNA of the CDR3: TGTGCCAGCAGCTTTGGAGCAGGTGACAATGAGCAGTTCTTC. Its translation is CASSFGAGDNEQFF.

V and J are TRBV7-3 and TRBJ2-2; no firm D call. CDR3 length: 14 residues. Trimming removed 3 bases from V and 5 bases from J, with 10 bases in between. Germline assignment: CDR1 SGHTA and CDR2 FQGTGA. CDR3 protein: CASSLVLGTGELFF. The CDR3 DNA follows: TGTGCCAGCAGCTTGGTTTTGGGAACCGGGGAGCTGTTTTTT.

This CDR3 reads CASSPQVGVGNEQFF. The CDR3 coding sequence is TGTGCCAGCAGCCCCCAAGTCGGAGTTGGGAATGAGCAGTTCTTC. The V call is TRBV7-9, the J call TRBJ2-1; D is ambiguous. This CDR3 has 15 amino acids. With 5 bases removed from V and 7 bases from J, the gap between germline ends came to 18 bases. CDR1 and CDR2 (germline): SEHNR, FQNEAQ (reference sequence). Together with reference TRBV7-9 and TRBJ2-1, the CDR3 gives the full variable domain: DTGVSQNPRHKITKRGQNVTFRCDPISEHNRLYWYRQTLGQGPEFLTYFQNEAQLEKSRLLSDRFSAERPKGSFSTLEIQRTEQGDSAMYLCASSPQVGVGNEQFFGPGTRLTVL.

A remark on this clone: The same CDR3 also results from other DNA sequences found in this sample. V gene TRBV10-3 combines with J gene TRBJ1-5, with D possibly matching TRBD1 (5 bases). From germline, CDR1 is ENHRY and CDR2 SYGVKD. Trimming stripped 2 bases from V and 1 base from J, with 6 bases between. The CDR3 runs 14 residues. The CDR3 is CAISEAGSNQPQHF. The CDR3 DNA follows: TGTGCCATCAGTGAGGCAGGGAGCAATCAGCCCCAGCATTTT.

The chain has TRBV5-4 and TRBJ2-1; weak D call: TRBD2 (6 bases). Germline loops: CDR1 SGHNT, CDR2 YYREEE (reference sequence). The CDR3 spans 13 residues. Between the trimmed V and J ends, which lost 1 base and 13 bases, there was a span of 15 bases. The CDR3 reads CASSLLIGSAQFF. As DNA, the CDR3 is TGTGCCAGCAGCTTGTTGATCGGGAGCGCTCAGTTCTTC.

The rearrangement uses TRBV5-5 and TRBJ2-1, with 8 bases lining up with TRBD1. The junction had 6 bases not matched to a gene; V was cut back by 2 bases and J by 2 bases. The germline V gene has CDR1 SGHKS and CDR2 YYEKEE (reference sequence). The length of the CDR3 is 16 residues. The CDR3 here is CASSLWTGSPYNEQFF. Written as DNA, the CDR3 is TGTGCCAGCAGCTTATGGACAGGGTCACCCTACAATGAGCAGTTCTTC. Combining the CDR3 with reference TRBV5-5 and TRBJ2-1 gives the whole variable domain DAGVTQSPTHLIKTRGQQVTLRCSPISGHKSVSWYQQVLGQGPQFIFQYYEKEERGRGNFPDRFSARQFPNYSSELNVNALLLGDSALYLCASSLWTGSPYNEQFFGPGTRLTVL.

This sequence joins TRBV7-9 and TRBJ1-4; no clear D gene. V dropped 4 bases and J dropped 1 base, with 10 bases sitting between them. Germline V gene sequence: CDR1 SEHNR, CDR2 FQNEAQ (reference sequence). The CDR3 extends over 15 amino acids. The chain's CDR3 is CASSSSPVTNEKLFF. The CDR3 DNA follows: TGTGCCAGCAGCTCCTCCCCGGTAACTAATGAAAAACTGTTTTTT.

Regarding this clone: Other DNA sequences in this specimen translate into the identical CDR3. The chain joins TRBV9 to TRBJ2-3; D not resolved. The germline gives CDR1 SGDLS, CDR2 YYNGEE. The CDR3 has 14 amino acids. With 2 bases removed from V and 0 bases from J, the gap between germline ends came to 7 bases. The CDR3 is CASSVRSSTDTQYF. The CDR3 region has the DNA TGTGCCAGCAGCGTCAGATCTAGCACAGATACGCAGTATTTT.

The CDR3 DNA follows: TGTGCCAGCAGCTTAGTCGCATCCACTACTGAAGCTTTCTTT. It codes for CASSLVASTTEAFF. The chain links TRBV7-8 to TRBJ1-1; D gene uncertain. Germline V gene data show CDR1 as SGHVS and CDR2 as FQNEAQ. Trimming removed 1 base at V and 5 bases at J, with 11 bases between. CDR3 length equals 14 residues.

This clone turned up a few times. The rearrangement uses TRBV10-1 and TRBJ2-7, with 9 bases lining up with TRBD1. The CDR3 consists of 13 residues. V trimming: 6 bases; J trimming: 3 bases; junction bases outside the gene matches: 3. Germline values: CDR1 WNHNN, CDR2 SYGVQD (reference sequence). For the CDR3, the DNA is TGCGCCAGCAGCTCGGGACAGGGCTACGAGCAGTACTTC. Residues: CASSSGQGYEQYF.

The chain has TRBV6-6 and TRBJ2-5; D is ambiguous. Germline V gene lookup returns CDR1 MNHNY and CDR2 SVGAGI (reference sequence). V was pared by 0 bases and J by 5 bases, with 10 bases between. This CDR3 spans 14 amino acids. DNA of the CDR3: TGTGCCAGCAGTTACTCGAGTGCCTCGGAGACCCAGTACTTC. It translates to CASSYSSASETQYF.

The chain employs TRBV18 and TRBJ2-2, with D perhaps TRBD1 (5 bases). The V end was cut by 3 bases, the J end by 4 bases, with 18 bases between. The CDR3 is 17 residues long. Germline V gene sequence: CDR1 KGHSH, CDR2 LQKENI. CDR3: CASSPLGHSLPTGELFF. DNA for the CDR3: TGTGCCAGCTCACCGTTAGGACATTCGCTCCCCACCGGGGAGCTGTTTTTT.

The rearrangement uses TRBV7-8 and TRBJ2-1, with 14 bases that match TRBD2. With V trimmed by 0 bases and J by 1 base, 2 bases remained unmatched. Germline assignment: CDR1 SGHVS and CDR2 FQNEAQ. This CDR3 is built from 18 residues. CDR3: CASSLAGLAGGSYNEQFF. The CDR3 nucleotides are TGTGCCAGCAGCTTAGCCGGACTAGCGGGAGGTTCCTACAATGAGCAGTTCTTC.

This sequence joins TRBV19 and TRBJ1-5, with 7 bases that match TRBD1. Germline loops: CDR1 LNHDA, CDR2 SQIVND (reference sequence). This CDR3 has 11 residues. The ends lost 4 bases at V and 15 bases at J; junction bases unmatched: 6. For the CDR3, the DNA is TGTGCCAGTAGTAGGATGGGACAGAGGCATTTT. Amino acid sequence: CASSRMGQRHF.

The V gene is TRBV29-1, the J gene TRBJ2-3; 7 nucleotides line up with TRBD1. CDR1 SQVTM and CDR2 ANQGSEA come from the germline V gene. V was pared by 3 bases and J by 3 bases, with 3 bases of the junction left unmatched. CDR3 length equals 13 residues. The chain's CDR3 is CSVDGRGTDTQYF. CDR3 DNA sequence: TGCAGCGTTGACGGCAGGGGGACAGATACGCAGTATTTT.

CDR3 in DNA: TGTGCCAGCAGCTTAAAGCGGGTCGACACCGGGGAGCTGTTTTTT. Translating it yields CASSLKRVDTGELFF. This chain links TRBV7-2 with TRBJ2-2; D is perhaps TRBD2 (6 bases). Per the germline V gene, CDR1 is SGHTA and CDR2 is FQGNSA. The V gene lost 2 bases and the J gene lost 3 bases, with 10 bases spanning the gap. This CDR3 is built from 15 residues.

The CDR3 here is CASSLRLNPSGANVLTF. In DNA form, the CDR3 reads TGTGCCAGCAGCTTGAGGCTGAACCCCTCTGGGGCCAACGTCCTGACTTTC. The gene calls are TRBV5-6 and TRBJ2-6; D is uncertain. The CDR3 covers 17 residues. Trimming left V 1 base short and J 0 bases short, with 11 bases between. Germline V gives CDR1 SGHDT, CDR2 YYEEEE.

The chain joins TRBV14 to TRBJ1-1; 8 nucleotides align to TRBD1. The V gene end was trimmed by 0 bases and the J gene end by 1 base; junction bases not matched to a gene: 13. There are 19 residues in the CDR3. Looked up from germline, CDR1 is SGHDN and CDR2 is FVKESK. CDR3 sequence reads: CASSQDPLPQGASNTEAFF. DNA of the CDR3: TGTGCCAGCAGCCAAGATCCACTTCCCCAGGGGGCGTCGAACACTGAAGCTTTCTTT.

This chain joins TRBV5-4 and TRBJ2-3; D is unclear. Deletions cut 6 bases from V and 3 bases from J, with 8 bases between. The CDR3 has 12 amino acids. From germline, CDR1 is SGHNT and CDR2 YYREEE (reference sequence). CDR3 residues: CASTSITDTQYF. CDR3 nucleotides: TGTGCCAGCACTAGTATAACAGATACGCAGTATTTT.

Points on this clone: Other DNA sequences in this specimen translate into the identical CDR3. The gene calls are TRBV9 and TRBJ2-7; 7 bases fit TRBD1. This CDR3 has 14 residues. Germline CDR1 SGDLS, CDR2 YYNGEE. The V gene end was trimmed by 0 bases and the J gene end by 2 bases; junction bases not matched to a gene: 2. CDR3 coding DNA: TGTGCCAGCAGCGTAGGCCAGGGGGCCTACGAGCAGTACTTC. This codes for CASSVGQGAYEQYF.

The chain carries TRBV2 and TRBJ2-2; the match to TRBD2 covers 7 bases. The CDR3 extends over 16 amino acids. V was pared by 2 bases and J by 0 bases, with 3 bases of the junction left unmatched. Germline assignment: CDR1 SNHLY and CDR2 FYNNEI. CDR3 nucleotides: TGTGCCAGCAGTGAATGGGGAGGGGCGAACACCGGGGAGCTGTTTTTT. It specifies CASSEWGGANTGELFF.

With regard to this clone: Distinct nucleotide sequences in the sample also encode this CDR3. The chain is built from TRBV5-1 and TRBJ1-5; D may be TRBD1 (5 bases). CDR3 length: 15 amino acids. Germline values: CDR1 SGHRS, CDR2 YFSETQ. Trimming took off 0 bases at V and 3 bases at J, with 10 bases between the two ends. The CDR3 reads CASSLDDSSNQPQHF. DNA for the CDR3: TGCGCCAGCAGCTTGGACGACAGTTCCAATCAGCCCCAGCATTTT.

The CDR3 reads CASSLGRGYNEQFF. In DNA, the CDR3 is TGTGCCAGCAGCTTAGGCCGGGGCTACAATGAGCAGTTCTTC. V is TRBV6-5 and J is TRBJ2-1, with TRBD2 as a possible D gene (5 bases). V was shortened by 6 bases and J by 3 bases, with 12 bases between the two germline ends. Germline CDR1 is MNHEY and CDR2 is SVGAGI. This CDR3 is built from 14 residues.

This chain connects TRBV5-1 to TRBJ1-1; no reliable D call. The V gene's germline CDR1 is SGHRS and CDR2 YFSETQ. Trimming cost V 2 bases and J 1 base, with 12 bases left between them. The length of the CDR3 is 15 residues. CDR3 sequence: CASSFGGIENTEAFF. CDR3 DNA sequence: TGCGCCAGCAGCTTTGGAGGGATCGAGAACACTGAAGCTTTCTTT.

This clone was detected only once. The J gene is TRBJ1-3, the V gene TRBV30; no clear D. The germline V gene has CDR1 GTSNPN and CDR2 SVGIG (reference sequence). This CDR3 region has 13 residues. V was pared by 0 bases and J by 7 bases, with 10 bases between. The CDR3 DNA reads TGTGCCTGGAGTGTAAGGTTGGCTAACACCATATATTTT. This translates into CAWSVRLANTIYF.